Sequencing of this T cell receptor (beta chain) was carried out in a study of blood T cell repertoires in COVID-19. The CDR3 runs 16 residues. Per germline, CDR1 SNHLY and CDR2 FYNNEI. V lost 0 bases, J lost 3 bases, and 6 bases stayed unmatched. TCRdb's table, derived via immunoSEQ multiplex PCR, lists solely in-frame clones and lacks some. The sample comprises about 370,000 clones, more than 75% of which are singletons, and over 9.5% rests with the top ten. The table lists this clone with a count of one. This TCR came from a woman aged 30 to 39 with COVID-19, enrolled during active disease. Sequences were obtained from peripheral blood. The V gene is TRBV2, the J gene TRBJ2-3; TRBD2 aligns across 7 bases. CDR3 DNA sequence: TGTGCCAGCAGTGAAGCCAGGTCGCGGGAGACAGATACGCAGTATTTT. Its translation is CASSEARSRETDTQYF.